A single sample gave rise to the 19 T cell receptor beta chains below, sequenced in a study of cytomegalovirus exposure and HLA in healthy donors. The PCR ran on 60 Vbeta and 13 Jbeta primers. Method: immunoSEQ multiplex PCR; TCRdb's copy keeps in-frame clones and lacks some. The sample lists 140,000 to 150,000 clones; roughly 80% were seen once. Sequencing was carried out using PBMCs. Receptors were obtained from a woman aged 40 to 49 in good health and CMV-seropositive.

This clone was seen only a few times. This rearrangement joins TRBV19 to TRBJ1-1; TRBD1 might be the D (6 bases). CDR1 is LNHDA, CDR2 SQIVND, per germline (reference sequence). This CDR3 region has 15 residues. The V gene lost 9 bases and the J gene lost 3 bases, with 20 bases spanning the gap. CDR3 region: CASARVSGAYTEAFF. The CDR3 nucleotides read TGTGCCAGCGCTAGGGTGTCAGGGGCGTACACTGAAGCTTTCTTT.

The chain employs TRBV18 and TRBJ1-1; TRBD1 matches at 7 bases. CDR1 and CDR2 (germline): KGHSH, LQKENI. The V gene end was trimmed by 5 bases and the J gene end by 1 base; junction bases not matched to a gene: 7. The length of the CDR3 is 15 residues. Here the CDR3 reads CASSKAGTENTEAFF. CDR3 in DNA: TGTGCCAGCTCAAAAGCCGGGACAGAGAACACTGAAGCTTTCTTT.

V is TRBV7-2 and J is TRBJ1-2; D may be TRBD1 (6 bases). This CDR3 comprises 19 residues. The germline V gene encodes CDR1 SGHTA and CDR2 FQGNSA. V lost 5 bases, J lost 5 bases, and 30 bases lay in between. CDR3 in amino acids: CASSRARSNRAVIDYGYTF. The CDR3 nucleotides are TGTGCCAGCAGCCGAGCTAGATCGAACAGGGCCGTTATTGATTATGGCTACACCTTC. Variable domain in full (rest from reference TRBV7-2 and TRBJ1-2): GAGVSQSPSNKVTEKGKDVELRCDPISGHTALYWYRQSLGQGLEFLIYFQGNSAPDKSGLPSDRFSAERTGGSVSTLTIQRTQQEDSAVYLCASSRARSNRAVIDYGYTFGSGTRLTVV.

The count of this clone is one. The rearrangement joins TRBV2 to TRBJ2-7; 10 bases align to TRBD1. Germline V lookup: CDR1 SNHLY, CDR2 FYNNEI. Unmatched junction bases numbered 20, after V lost 6 bases and J lost 6 bases. CDR3 length: 18 residues. The CDR3 sequence: CASRGDRGGPFAAIEQYF. CDR3 coding DNA: TGTGCCAGCAGGGGGGACAGGGGAGGACCCTTTGCCGCCATCGAGCAGTACTTC.

The chain joins TRBV27 to TRBJ2-6; D gene ambiguous. The CDR3 consists of 15 residues. Trimming removed 5 bases at V and 0 bases at J, with 8 bases between. CDR1 is MNHEY and CDR2 is SMNVEV in the germline V gene (reference sequence). In DNA form, the CDR3 reads TGTGCCAGCAGTCCCCTAAGCTCTGGGGCCAACGTCCTGACTTTC. Translation: CASSPLSSGANVLTF.

The chain's CDR3 is CASSLSRALEQYF. The CDR3 DNA sequence: TGTGCCAGCAGTTTGAGTCGAGCGTTAGAGCAGTACTTC. The genes are TRBV27 and TRBJ2-7; D gene unclear. The germline V and J ends were trimmed by 3 bases and 7 bases, with 13 bases remaining between them. From germline, CDR1 is MNHEY and CDR2 SMNVEV (reference sequence). This CDR3 region has 13 residues.

This clone has only one observation. V gene TRBV28 combines with J gene TRBJ2-7; TRBD2 agrees at 14 bases. CDR1 is MDHEN, CDR2 SYDVKM, per germline. The CDR3 runs 16 residues. The J segment lost 3 bases and the V segment lost 6 bases, leaving 7 bases of the junction unmatched. The CDR3 here is CASSPGTSGRNYEQYF. CDR3 in DNA: TGTGCCAGCAGCCCCGGGACTAGCGGGAGAAACTACGAGCAGTACTTC.

The chain has TRBV5-4 and TRBJ2-2; TRBD2 might be the D (6 bases). The CDR3 contains 17 residues. Germline CDR1 is SGHNT and CDR2 is YYREEE (reference sequence). V lost 0 bases and J lost 7, with 19 bases in between. CDR3 sequence: CASSLGRGGGTGGELFF. DNA for the CDR3: TGTGCCAGCAGCTTGGGAAGGGGAGGCGGAACGGGCGGGGAGCTGTTTTTT. Full variable domain (remainder filled in from reference TRBV5-4 and TRBJ2-2): ETGVTQSPTHLIKTRGQQVTLRCSSQSGHNTVSWYQQALGQGPQFIFQYYREEENGRGNFPPRFSGLQFPNYSSELNVNALELDDSALYLCASSLGRGGGTGGELFFGEGSRLTVL.

DNA for the CDR3: TGTGCCAGCTCACGCCGACAGGACACGGCTCCCGATACGCAGTATTTT. Amino acid sequence: CASSRRQDTAPDTQYF. The genes are TRBV18 and TRBJ2-3, with D tentatively TRBD1 (6 bases). The V gene lost 4 bases and the J gene lost 6 bases, with 20 bases spanning the gap. The CDR3 covers 16 residues. Germline V gene data show CDR1 as KGHSH and CDR2 as LQKENI.

V and J are TRBV28 and TRBJ1-6, with 7 positions matching TRBD1. Germline lookup yields CDR1 MDHEN and CDR2 SYDVKM. The CDR3 runs 14 residues. Trimming removed 6 bases from V and 11 bases from J; junction bases left unmatched: 10. The CDR3 DNA reads TGTGCCAGCAGACCGGGACAGAGGACCCCACCCCTCCACTTT. Amino acids: CASRPGQRTPPLHF. Filled out from reference TRBV28 and TRBJ1-6, the complete variable domain reads DVKVTQSSRYLVKRTGEKVFLECVQDMDHENMFWYRQDPGLGLRLIYFSYDVKMKEKGDIPEGYSVSREKKERFSLILESASTNQTSMYLCASRPGQRTPPLHFGNGTRLTVT.

V and J are TRBV6-1 and TRBJ2-1, with D tentatively TRBD2 (5 bases). The CDR3 is made up of 16 amino acids. The V and J ends lost 2 bases and 0 bases respectively, with 11 bases between them. The germline V gene encodes CDR1 MNHNS and CDR2 SASEGT. CDR3: CASSERGRVSYNEQFF. CDR3 DNA: TGTGCCAGCAGTGAAAGAGGGCGGGTCTCCTACAATGAGCAGTTCTTC.

V and J are TRBV4-3 and TRBJ2-3, with 9 bases lining up with TRBD2. The length of the CDR3 is 19 residues. CDR1 LGHNA and CDR2 YSLEER come from the germline V gene. The V segment lost 1 base and the J segment 4 bases; nucleotides outside the gene matches: 15. The CDR3 reads CASSQGGREGGNGADTQYF. The CDR3 bases are TGCGCCAGCAGCCAAGGGGGGCGGGAGGGGGGGAATGGGGCAGATACGCAGTATTTT.

In its sample, this clone was seen a few times. The chain has TRBV6-5 and TRBJ1-6; D call uncertain. Trimming pared 0 bases from V and 13 bases from J, leaving 7 bases between. CDR1 is MNHEY and CDR2 is SVGAGI in the germline V gene. This CDR3 comprises 12 residues. The CDR3 reads CASSYSEGPLHF. CDR3 DNA: TGTGCCAGCAGTTACTCGGAGGGTCCCCTCCACTTT.

This clone was seen once. The chain combines TRBV5-4 with TRBJ2-5; weak D call: TRBD1 (6 bases). The end of the DNA fits TRBJ2-7 better, so the J call may be wrong. Germline V lookup: CDR1 SGHNT, CDR2 YYREEE (reference sequence). The CDR3 sequence is 15 residues long. CDR3 nucleotide sequence: TGTGCCAGCAGCCGAAACAGGGACGACCCCTACGAGCAGTACTTC. Residues: CASSRNRDDPYEQYF.

The chain uses TRBV14 and TRBJ2-3, with TRBD2 as a possible D gene (6 bases). Trimming removed 5 bases at V and 2 bases at J, with 14 bases between. This CDR3 comprises 15 residues. In germline, CDR1 is SGHDN, CDR2 FVKESK. Written as DNA, the CDR3 is TGTGCCAGCAGCACCCAAGCGGGTAACACAGATACGCAGTATTTT. Amino acids: CASSTQAGNTDTQYF.

The genes are TRBV27 and TRBJ1-2; no firm D call. The CDR3 sequence is 13 residues long. V was pared by 6 bases and J by 8 bases, with 16 bases between. The germline V gene encodes CDR1 MNHEY and CDR2 SMNVEV (reference sequence). DNA of the CDR3: TGTGCCAGCAGCTATGTCGGGGTGGGAGGCTACACCTTC. It is translated as CASSYVGVGGYTF.

The CDR3 DNA reads TGCGCCAGCAGCTTGCGACAGGGAGGTTCCTACGAGCAGTACTTC. Translating gives CASSLRQGGSYEQYF. The chain recombines TRBV5-1 with TRBJ2-7; weak D call: TRBD1 (7 bases). V was clipped by 1 base and J by 1 base, with 12 bases between them. CDR3 length: 15 amino acids. Germline CDR1 reads SGHRS; CDR2 reads YFSETQ.

In this sample, this clone turned up a few times. Other DNA sequences within the sample encode an identical CDR3. The V and J genes are TRBV25-1 and TRBJ2-7; 7 bases map to TRBD1. There are 11 residues in the CDR3. J lost 3 bases, V lost 8 bases, and 1 base had no gene match. CDR1 is MGHDK, CDR2 SYGVNS, per germline. For the CDR3, the DNA is TGTGCCAGCTCAGGGGGCTACGAGCAGTACTTC. This codes for CASSGGYEQYF.

The V call is TRBV4-3, the J call TRBJ2-3; tentatively, D is TRBD1 (6 bases). The CDR3 length is 12 residues. Germline V gives CDR1 LGHNA, CDR2 YSLEER. V shed 1 base and J shed 11 bases, with 10 bases lying between them. The CDR3: CASSQGAGVQYF. DNA for the CDR3: TGCGCCAGCAGCCAAGGGGCAGGGGTGCAGTATTTT.